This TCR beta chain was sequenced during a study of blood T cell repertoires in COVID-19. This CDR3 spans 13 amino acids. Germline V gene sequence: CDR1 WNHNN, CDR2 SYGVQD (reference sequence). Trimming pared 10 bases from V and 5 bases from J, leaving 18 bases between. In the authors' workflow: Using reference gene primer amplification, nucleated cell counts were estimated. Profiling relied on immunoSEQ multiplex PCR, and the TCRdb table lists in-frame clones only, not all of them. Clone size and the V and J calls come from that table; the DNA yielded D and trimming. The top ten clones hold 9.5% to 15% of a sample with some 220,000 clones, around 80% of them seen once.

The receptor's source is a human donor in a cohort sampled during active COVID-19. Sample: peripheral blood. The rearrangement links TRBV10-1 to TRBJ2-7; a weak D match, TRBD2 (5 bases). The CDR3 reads CATRSGKAHEQYF. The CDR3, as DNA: TGCGCCACCAGGTCGGGGAAAGCCCACGAGCAGTACTTC.